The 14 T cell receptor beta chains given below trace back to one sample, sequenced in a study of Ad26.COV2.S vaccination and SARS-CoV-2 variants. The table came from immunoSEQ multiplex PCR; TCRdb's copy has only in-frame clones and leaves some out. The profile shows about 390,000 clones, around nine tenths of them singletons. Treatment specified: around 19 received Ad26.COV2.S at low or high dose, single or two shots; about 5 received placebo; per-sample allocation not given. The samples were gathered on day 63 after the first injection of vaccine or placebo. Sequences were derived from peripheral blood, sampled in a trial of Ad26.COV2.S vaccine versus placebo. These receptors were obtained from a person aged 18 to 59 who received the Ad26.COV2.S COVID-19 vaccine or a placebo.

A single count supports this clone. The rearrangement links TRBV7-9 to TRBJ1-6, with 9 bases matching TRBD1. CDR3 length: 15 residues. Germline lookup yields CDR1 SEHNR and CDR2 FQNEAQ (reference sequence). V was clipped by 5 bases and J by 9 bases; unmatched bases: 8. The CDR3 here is CASSMAGQGASPLHF. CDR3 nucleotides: TGTGCCAGCAGCATGGCGGGACAGGGAGCTTCACCCCTCCACTTT.

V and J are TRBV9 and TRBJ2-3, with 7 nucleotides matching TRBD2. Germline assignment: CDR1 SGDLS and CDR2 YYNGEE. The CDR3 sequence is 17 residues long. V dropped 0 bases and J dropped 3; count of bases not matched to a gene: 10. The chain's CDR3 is CASSVGIGGGKTDTQYF. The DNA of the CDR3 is TGTGCCAGCAGCGTAGGAATTGGCGGGGGAAAGACAGATACGCAGTATTTT.

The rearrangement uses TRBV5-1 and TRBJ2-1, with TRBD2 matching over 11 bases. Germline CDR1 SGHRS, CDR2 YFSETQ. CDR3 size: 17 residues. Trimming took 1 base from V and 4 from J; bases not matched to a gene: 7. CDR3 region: CASSLNRLAGSYNEQFF. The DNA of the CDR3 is TGCGCCAGCAGCTTGAACCGACTAGCGGGGTCGTACAATGAGCAGTTCTTC.

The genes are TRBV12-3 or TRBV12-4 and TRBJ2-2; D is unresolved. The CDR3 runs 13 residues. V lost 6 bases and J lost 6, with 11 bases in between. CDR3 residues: CASSRLRSGELFF. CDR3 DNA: TGTGCCAGCAGCCGCTTAAGATCCGGGGAGCTGTTTTTT.

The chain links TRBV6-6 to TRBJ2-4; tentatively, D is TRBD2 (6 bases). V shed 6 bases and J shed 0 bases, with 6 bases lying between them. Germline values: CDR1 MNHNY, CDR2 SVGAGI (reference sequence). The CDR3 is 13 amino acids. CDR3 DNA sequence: TGTGCCAGCAGGGGACTAGCCAAAAACATTCAGTACTTC. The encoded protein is CASRGLAKNIQYF.

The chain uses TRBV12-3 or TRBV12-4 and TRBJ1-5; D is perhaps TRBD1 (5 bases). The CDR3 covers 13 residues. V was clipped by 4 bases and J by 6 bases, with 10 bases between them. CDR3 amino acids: CASSSGRAQPQHF. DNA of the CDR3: TGTGCCAGCAGTTCCGGCAGGGCTCAGCCCCAGCATTTT.

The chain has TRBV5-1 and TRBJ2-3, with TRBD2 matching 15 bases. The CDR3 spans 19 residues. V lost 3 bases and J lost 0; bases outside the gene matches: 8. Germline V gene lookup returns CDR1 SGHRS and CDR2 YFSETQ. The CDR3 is CASSSGLAGGLTSTDTQYF. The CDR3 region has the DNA TGCGCCAGCAGCTCGGGACTAGCGGGGGGTCTGACTAGCACAGATACGCAGTATTTT.

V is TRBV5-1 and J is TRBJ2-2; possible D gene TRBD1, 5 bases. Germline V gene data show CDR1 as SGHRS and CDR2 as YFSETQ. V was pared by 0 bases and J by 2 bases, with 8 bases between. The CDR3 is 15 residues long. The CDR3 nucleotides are TGCGCCAGCAGCTTGGTAGGGGTTAACACCGGGGAGCTGTTTTTT. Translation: CASSLVGVNTGELFF.

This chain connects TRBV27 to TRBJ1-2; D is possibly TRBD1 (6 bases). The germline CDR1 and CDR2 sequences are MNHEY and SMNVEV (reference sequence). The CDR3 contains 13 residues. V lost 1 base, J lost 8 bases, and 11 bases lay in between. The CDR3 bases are TGTGCCAGCAGTTTATTGGGGGCGGGCGGCTACACCTTC. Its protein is CASSLLGAGGYTF.

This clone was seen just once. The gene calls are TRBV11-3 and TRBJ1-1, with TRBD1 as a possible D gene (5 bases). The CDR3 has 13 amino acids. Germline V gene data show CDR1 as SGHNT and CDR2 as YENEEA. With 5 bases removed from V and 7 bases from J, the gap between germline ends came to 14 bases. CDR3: CASSAPGGLEAFF. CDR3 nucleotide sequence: TGTGCCAGCAGCGCGCCCGGGGGTCTTGAAGCTTTCTTT.

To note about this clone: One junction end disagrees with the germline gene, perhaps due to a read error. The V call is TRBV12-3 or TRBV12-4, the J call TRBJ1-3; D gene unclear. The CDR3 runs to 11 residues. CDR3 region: CASTLRNTIYF. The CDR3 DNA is TGTGCCAGCACTTTACGAAACACCATATATTTT.

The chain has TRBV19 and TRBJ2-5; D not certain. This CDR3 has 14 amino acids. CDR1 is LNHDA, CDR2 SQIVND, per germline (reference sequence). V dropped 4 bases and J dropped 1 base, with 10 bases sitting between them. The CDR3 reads CASSNAIAQETQYF. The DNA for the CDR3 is TGTGCCAGTAGTAATGCAATCGCCCAAGAGACCCAGTACTTC.

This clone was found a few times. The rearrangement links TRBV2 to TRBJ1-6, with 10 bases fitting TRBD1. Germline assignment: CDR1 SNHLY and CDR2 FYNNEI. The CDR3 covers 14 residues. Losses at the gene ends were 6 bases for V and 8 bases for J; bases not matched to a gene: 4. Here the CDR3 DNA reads TGTGCCAGCAGGGCGGGACAGGGGTATTCACCCCTCCACTTT. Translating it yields CASRAGQGYSPLHF.

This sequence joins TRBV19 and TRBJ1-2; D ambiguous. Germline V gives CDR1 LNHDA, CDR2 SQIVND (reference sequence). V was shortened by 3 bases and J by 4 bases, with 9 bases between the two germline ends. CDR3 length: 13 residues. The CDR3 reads CASSINTIYGYTF. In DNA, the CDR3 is TGTGCCAGTAGTATCAACACCATCTATGGCTACACCTTC.